The 23 T cell receptor beta chains below were found in one sample sequenced in a study of shared clonotypes between healthy human individuals (dated by TCRdb to about 2020). The library was prepared using the immunoSEQ multiplex PCR assay. Entries here come from immuneACCESS through TCRdb and include only in-frame sequences with V and J called. Some clones fail to appear in such tables; in the studies checked, an unresolved V gene covers under half of the shortfall, and the cause of the remainder is unknown. The sample includes approximately 2,000,000 clones, with around 93% observed a single time. In total, the top ten clones hold roughly 1.7% of the sample. For the CD8 naive samples, CD45RO-negative cells were positively selected for CCR7, yielding a CD45RA+CCR7+ population from which TemRA cells were excluded. Sequencing was done on a sample of naive CD8+ T cells from PBMCs. What this sample's cell subset or site label stands for: CD45RA+CCR7+. Receptors were obtained from a man between 18 and 29 years old in good health. Some clones in this sample may be carry-over from other donors' samples.

CDR3 nucleotides: TGTGCCACCAGCAGGGACACAGGCTCTGGAAACACCATATATTTT. Amino acid sequence: CATSRDTGSGNTIYF. The V gene is TRBV15, the J gene TRBJ1-3; maybe TRBD1 (5 bases). The CDR3 has 15 residues. V was pared by 3 bases and J by 0 bases, with 9 bases between. Germline assignment: CDR1 LNHNV and CDR2 YYDKDF (reference sequence). Looking up the rest from reference TRBV15 and TRBJ1-3 gives the full variable domain: DAMVIQNPRYQVTQFGKPVTLSCSQTLNHNVMYWYQQKSSQAPKLLFHYYDKDFNNEADTPDNFQSRRPNTSFCFLDIRSPGLGDTAMYLCATSRDTGSGNTIYFGEGSWLTVV.

This clone was observed a single time. The chain recombines TRBV19 with TRBJ1-1; D call uncertain. The germline V gene encodes CDR1 LNHDA and CDR2 SQIVND (reference sequence). The CDR3 contains 18 residues. With 1 base removed from V and 1 base from J, the gap between germline ends came to 19 bases. The CDR3 DNA reads TGTGCCAGTAGTATAGGAGGGTGGGCAGGCGAAGAGAACACTGAAGCTTTCTTT. It yields the protein CASSIGGWAGEENTEAFF. The full variable domain, its missing parts supplied by reference TRBV19 and TRBJ1-1, is DGGITQSPKYLFRKEGQNVTLSCEQNLNHDAMYWYRQDPGQGLRLIYYSQIVNDFQKGDIAEGYSVSREKKESFPLTVTSAQKNPTAFYLCASSIGGWAGEENTEAFFGQGTRLTVV.

For the CDR3, the DNA is TGTGCCATCAACATAGCGGGAGATCTCCCCGGGGAGCTGTTTTTT. As protein: CAINIAGDLPGELFF. The J gene is TRBJ2-2, the V gene TRBV10-3; TRBD2 matches at 9 bases. Germline V gene lookup returns CDR1 ENHRY and CDR2 SYGVKD. J gave up 6 bases and V 7 bases, and 9 bases lay outside the gene matches. The CDR3 length is 15 residues.

The V and J genes are TRBV6-6 and TRBJ2-1; 8 positions match TRBD2. Losses at the gene ends were 7 bases for V and 7 bases for J; bases not matched to a gene: 6. Germline CDR1 MNHNY, CDR2 SVGAGI (reference sequence). The CDR3 totals 13 residues. CDR3 sequence reads: CASISGGRNEQFF. CDR3 DNA: TGTGCCAGCATCTCGGGAGGGCGGAATGAGCAGTTCTTC.

This chain joins TRBV4-2 and TRBJ2-3, with 10 positions matching TRBD2. CDR3 length: 17 amino acids. Germline V CDR1 and CDR2: LGHNA, YNFKEQ. V shed 1 base and J 3 bases; nucleotides not matched to a gene: 7. The CDR3 sequence: CASSQGASGSRTDTQYF. In nucleotides, the CDR3 is TGTGCCAGCAGCCAAGGGGCTAGCGGGAGTAGAACAGATACGCAGTATTTT.

The chain couples TRBV7-8 to TRBJ2-6, with 7 bases matching TRBD1. The CDR3 length is 15 residues. Losses at the gene ends were 5 bases for V and 4 bases for J; bases not matched to a gene: 5. The germline V gene encodes CDR1 SGHVS and CDR2 FQNEAQ. The DNA of the CDR3 is TGTGCCAGCAGCCCCACAGGGGAGGGGGCCAACGTCCTGACTTTC. This gives the protein CASSPTGEGANVLTF.

The chain uses TRBV27 and TRBJ2-7; 13 bases are shared with TRBD2. Germline trimming cut 4 bases from V and 6 bases from J; bases unmatched to any gene: 6. The CDR3 has 15 residues. Looked up from germline, CDR1 is MNHEY and CDR2 is SMNVEV (reference sequence). The CDR3: CASSSSRLAGGEQYF. The CDR3 region has the DNA TGTGCCAGCAGTTCCTCTCGACTAGCGGGAGGCGAGCAGTACTTC.

The V call is TRBV7-8, the J call TRBJ2-7; D gene ambiguous. The CDR3 is 15 residues long. Germline values: CDR1 SGHVS, CDR2 FQNEAQ. Trimming shortened V by 2 bases and J by 0 bases, and 11 bases separated the two germline ends. The CDR3 reads CASSLIPDSSYEQYF. The CDR3 DNA reads as TGTGCCAGCAGCTTAATTCCAGATAGCTCCTACGAGCAGTACTTC.

This chain connects TRBV29-1 to TRBJ2-1, with 11 bases identical to TRBD2. Germline V gene lookup returns CDR1 SQVTM and CDR2 ANQGSEA. J was trimmed by 9 bases and V by 4 bases; bases with no gene match: 2. The CDR3 has 12 amino acids. Here the CDR3 reads CSVVGLAGEQFF. The DNA of the CDR3 is TGCAGCGTTGTCGGACTAGCGGGTGAGCAGTTCTTC.

V usage is TRBV5-6 and J usage is TRBJ2-1; D is unclear. V dropped 1 base and J dropped 0 bases, with 8 bases sitting between them. The CDR3 loop spans 15 amino acids. Germline CDR1 is SGHDT and CDR2 is YYEEEE. The CDR3 reads CASSLRPSSYNEQFF. DNA for the CDR3: TGTGCCAGCAGCTTGCGACCGAGCTCCTACAATGAGCAGTTCTTC.

The chain carries TRBV27 and TRBJ1-1, with a tentative D call TRBD1 (6 bases). The germline V and J ends were trimmed by 11 bases and 5 bases, with 15 bases remaining between them. Germline V CDR1 and CDR2: MNHEY, SMNVEV (reference sequence). CDR3 length: 12 amino acids. CDR3 sequence: CASGQGSTEAFF. The CDR3 DNA reads as TGTGCCTCCGGGCAGGGGAGTACTGAAGCTTTCTTT.

The chain is built from TRBV13 and TRBJ1-2; 10 nucleotides line up with TRBD1. Trimming cost V 4 bases and J 3 bases; bases outside gene matches: 5. The CDR3 is 15 amino acids. CDR1 PRHDT and CDR2 FYEKMQ come from the germline V gene (reference sequence). The CDR3 DNA sequence: TGTGCCAGCAGCTCTACGGGACAGGGGCACTATGGCTACACCTTC. It codes for CASSSTGQGHYGYTF. The full variable domain, rest sourced from reference TRBV13 and TRBJ1-2, is AAGVIQSPRHLIKEKRETATLKCYPIPRHDTVYWYQQGPGQDPQFLISFYEKMQSDKGSIPDRFSAQQFSDYHSELNMSSLELGDSALYFCASSSTGQGHYGYTFGSGTRLTVV.

The sample holds one count of this clone. The chain couples TRBV18 to TRBJ2-3; D is perhaps TRBD1 or TRBD2 (5 bases each). Trimming removed 2 bases at V and 2 bases at J, with 14 bases between. Germline CDR1 KGHSH, CDR2 LQKENI. The length of the CDR3 is 16 residues. The CDR3 reads CASSPRDRLNTDTQYF. The CDR3 nucleotides are TGTGCCAGCTCACCAAGGGACCGGTTAAACACAGATACGCAGTATTTT.

V is TRBV4-3 and J is TRBJ2-3; unclear D gene. Germline CDR1 and CDR2: LGHNA and YSLEER. Trimming stripped 1 base from V and 0 bases from J, with 8 bases between. The CDR3 is 15 residues long. CDR3 DNA sequence: TGCGCCAGCAGCCAAGTTCTCCATAGCACAGATACGCAGTATTTT. This encodes CASSQVLHSTDTQYF.

The rearrangement links TRBV21-1 to TRBJ2-5; the table's D gene call, TRBD2, was not cross checked with the DNA. TRBV21-1 counts as a pseudogene. The CDR3 sequence is 17 residues long. In nucleotides, the CDR3 is TGTGCCAGCAGCAAAGTGTTAGGACCCGAGGGCCAAGAGACCCAGTACTTC. Its translation is CASSKVLGPEGQETQYF.

V and J are TRBV28 and TRBJ1-1; TRBD1 agrees at 7 bases. V lost 7 bases to trimming and J lost 4 bases; unmatched junction nucleotides: 12. This CDR3 is 15 amino acids long. Germline V gives CDR1 MDHEN, CDR2 SYDVKM. CDR3 bases: TGTGCCAGCACCCTGTCCGGGACAGATGTCACTGAAGCTTTCTTT. It translates to CASTLSGTDVTEAFF.

The chain couples TRBV2 to TRBJ2-5; 14 bases fit TRBD2. From germline, CDR1 is SNHLY and CDR2 FYNNEI. The CDR3 totals 16 residues. The V segment lost 5 bases and the J segment 5 bases; nucleotides outside the gene matches: 7. CDR3 amino acids: CASSSGTSGSSETQYF. The DNA for the CDR3 is TGTGCCAGCAGTTCCGGGACTAGCGGGAGTTCGGAGACCCAGTACTTC.

The J gene is TRBJ2-7, the V gene TRBV5-1; the D gene could be TRBD1 or TRBD2 (5 bases each). The CDR3 sequence is 13 residues long. Germline CDR1 SGHRS, CDR2 YFSETQ. With 3 bases removed from V and 3 bases from J, the gap between germline ends came to 10 bases. The CDR3 region has the DNA TGCGCCAGCAGCTGGCCAGGGAGCTACGAGCAGTACTTC. Translating it yields CASSWPGSYEQYF.

This chain joins TRBV11-2 and TRBJ2-3, with 12 bases fitting TRBD2. Germline V gene lookup returns CDR1 SGHAT and CDR2 FQNNGV. The V gene end was trimmed by 3 bases and the J gene end by 2 bases; junction bases not matched to a gene: 6. The CDR3 runs to 17 residues. This chain's CDR3 is CASSFRTSGRNTDTQYF. CDR3 nucleotide sequence: TGTGCCAGCAGCTTCAGAACTAGCGGGAGGAACACAGATACGCAGTATTTT.

The V gene is TRBV10-2, the J gene TRBJ2-7; 8 positions match TRBD1. This CDR3 contains 14 residues. Germline trimming cut 3 bases from V and 11 bases from J; bases unmatched to any gene: 12. Per the germline V gene, CDR1 is WSHSY and CDR2 is SAAADI. Written as DNA, the CDR3 is TGCGCCAGCAGTGACCGGGACAGGTCGGGGGAGGAGTACTTC. Its translation is CASSDRDRSGEEYF.

V gene TRBV25-1 combines with J gene TRBJ2-5; D might be TRBD1 (6 bases). Trimming cost V 2 bases and J 5 bases, with 12 bases left between them. CDR3 size: 14 residues. Per germline, CDR1 MGHDK and CDR2 SYGVNS. CDR3 protein: CASSEPGAWETQYF. The CDR3 DNA sequence: TGTGCCAGCAGTGAACCAGGGGCGTGGGAGACCCAGTACTTC. Variable domain in full (rest from reference TRBV25-1 and TRBJ2-5): EADIYQTPRYLVIGTGKKITLECSQTMGHDKMYWYQQDPGMELHLIHYSYGVNSTEKGDLSSESTVSRIRTEHFPLTLESARPSHTSQYLCASSEPGAWETQYFGPGTRLLVL.

Worth noting for this clone: Different DNA sequences within this sample yield the same CDR3. V and J are TRBV29-1 and TRBJ2-7; a possible D gene is TRBD1 (7 bases). The V gene's germline CDR1 is SQVTM and CDR2 ANQGSEA. This CDR3 spans 11 amino acids. V dropped 6 bases and J dropped 6 bases, with 12 bases sitting between them. In nucleotides, the CDR3 is TGCAGCGTCCGACAGGGAGGCGAGCAGTACTTC. It specifies CSVRQGGEQYF.

This clone was counted once. V and J are TRBV19 and TRBJ2-1, with 9 bases identical to TRBD2. Trimming cost V 4 bases and J 8 bases; bases outside gene matches: 18. Germline CDR1 LNHDA, CDR2 SQIVND (reference sequence). The CDR3 has 18 amino acids. The CDR3 DNA sequence: TGTGCCAGTAGTACCGACGTCTTAGCGGGAGTTGTGTTAGATGAGCAGTTCTTC. It is translated as CASSTDVLAGVVLDEQFF.